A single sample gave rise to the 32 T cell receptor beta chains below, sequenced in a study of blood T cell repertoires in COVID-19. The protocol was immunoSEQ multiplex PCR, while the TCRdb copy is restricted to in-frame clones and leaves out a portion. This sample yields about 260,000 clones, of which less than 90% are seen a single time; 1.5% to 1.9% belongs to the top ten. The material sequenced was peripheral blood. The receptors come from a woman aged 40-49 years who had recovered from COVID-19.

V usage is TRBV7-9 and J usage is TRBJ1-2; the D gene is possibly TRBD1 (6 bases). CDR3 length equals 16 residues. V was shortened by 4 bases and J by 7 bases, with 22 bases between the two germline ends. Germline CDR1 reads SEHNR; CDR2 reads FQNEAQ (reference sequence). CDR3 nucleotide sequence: TGTGCCAGCAGCTCCCGGGACGGAGATCTAGGGGGTGGCTACACCTTC. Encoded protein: CASSSRDGDLGGGYTF.

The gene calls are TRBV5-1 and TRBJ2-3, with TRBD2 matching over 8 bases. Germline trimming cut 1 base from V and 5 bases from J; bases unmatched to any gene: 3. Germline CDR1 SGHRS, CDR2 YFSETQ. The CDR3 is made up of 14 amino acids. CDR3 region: CASSLLTSGDTQYF. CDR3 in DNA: TGCGCCAGCAGCTTGCTAACTAGCGGAGATACGCAGTATTTT.

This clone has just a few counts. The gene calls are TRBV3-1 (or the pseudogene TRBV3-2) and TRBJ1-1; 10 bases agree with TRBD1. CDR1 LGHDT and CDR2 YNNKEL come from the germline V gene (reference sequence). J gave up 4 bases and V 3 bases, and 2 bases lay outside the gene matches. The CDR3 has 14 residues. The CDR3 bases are TGTGCCAGCAGCCATTGGGACAGGGGCACTGAAGCTTTCTTT. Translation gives CASSHWDRGTEAFF.

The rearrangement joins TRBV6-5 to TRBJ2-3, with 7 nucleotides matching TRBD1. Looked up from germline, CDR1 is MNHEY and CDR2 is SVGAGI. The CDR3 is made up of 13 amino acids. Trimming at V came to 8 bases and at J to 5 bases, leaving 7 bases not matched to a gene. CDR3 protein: CASQTGLGDTQYF. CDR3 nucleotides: TGTGCCAGCCAGACAGGGCTCGGAGATACGCAGTATTTT.

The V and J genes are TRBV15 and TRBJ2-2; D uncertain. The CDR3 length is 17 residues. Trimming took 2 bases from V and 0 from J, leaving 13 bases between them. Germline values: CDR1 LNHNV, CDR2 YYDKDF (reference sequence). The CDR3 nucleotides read TGTGCCACCAGCAGAATCGGCAGGTTATCGAACACCGGGGAGCTGTTTTTT. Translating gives CATSRIGRLSNTGELFF.

The CDR3 DNA reads as TGTGCCAGCAGCCAGGGGCTAAAAAACGTCGGGGAGCTGTTTTTT. Its translation: CASSQGLKNVGELFF. V usage is TRBV11-2 and J usage is TRBJ2-2; D is perhaps TRBD1 (6 bases). Per germline, CDR1 SGHAT and CDR2 FQNNGV. The ends were cut back, 5 bases at V and 7 bases at J, with 17 bases in the middle. The CDR3 runs to 15 residues.

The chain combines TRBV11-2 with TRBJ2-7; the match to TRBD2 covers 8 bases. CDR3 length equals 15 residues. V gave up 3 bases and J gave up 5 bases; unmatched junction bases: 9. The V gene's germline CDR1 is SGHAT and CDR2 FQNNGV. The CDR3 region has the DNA TGTGCCAGCAGCTTGAGCGGGGGAGGGACGAACGAGCAGTACTTC. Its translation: CASSLSGGGTNEQYF.

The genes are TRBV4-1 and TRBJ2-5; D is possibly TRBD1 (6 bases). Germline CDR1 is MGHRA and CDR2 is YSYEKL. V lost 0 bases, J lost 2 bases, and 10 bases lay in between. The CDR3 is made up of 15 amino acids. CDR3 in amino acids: CASSQDTQGQETQYF. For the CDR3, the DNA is TGCGCCAGCAGCCAAGACACCCAGGGGCAAGAGACCCAGTACTTC.

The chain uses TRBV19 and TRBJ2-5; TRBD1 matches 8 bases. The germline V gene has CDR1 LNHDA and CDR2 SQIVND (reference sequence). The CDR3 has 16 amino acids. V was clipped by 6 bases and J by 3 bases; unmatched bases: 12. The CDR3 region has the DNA TGTGCCAGTAGCGAGGTTTGGGGACAGGTGAAAGAGACCCAGTACTTC. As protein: CASSEVWGQVKETQYF. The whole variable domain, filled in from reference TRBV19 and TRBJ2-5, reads DGGITQSPKYLFRKEGQNVTLSCEQNLNHDAMYWYRQDPGQGLRLIYYSQIVNDFQKGDIAEGYSVSREKKESFPLTVTSAQKNPTAFYLCASSEVWGQVKETQYFGPGTRLLVL.

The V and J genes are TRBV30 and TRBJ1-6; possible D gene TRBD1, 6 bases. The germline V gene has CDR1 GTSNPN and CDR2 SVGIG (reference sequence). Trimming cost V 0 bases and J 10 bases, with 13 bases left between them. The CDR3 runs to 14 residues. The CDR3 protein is CAWSVNRVLSPLHF. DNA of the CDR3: TGTGCCTGGAGTGTAAACAGGGTGTTGTCACCCCTCCACTTT.

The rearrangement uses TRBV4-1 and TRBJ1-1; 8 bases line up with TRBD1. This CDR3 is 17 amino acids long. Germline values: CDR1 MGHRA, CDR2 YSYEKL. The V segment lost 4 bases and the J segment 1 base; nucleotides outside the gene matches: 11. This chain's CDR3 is CASSRVPGDRRNTEAFF. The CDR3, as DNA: TGCGCCAGCAGCCGAGTCCCGGGGGACAGGCGGAACACTGAAGCTTTCTTT.

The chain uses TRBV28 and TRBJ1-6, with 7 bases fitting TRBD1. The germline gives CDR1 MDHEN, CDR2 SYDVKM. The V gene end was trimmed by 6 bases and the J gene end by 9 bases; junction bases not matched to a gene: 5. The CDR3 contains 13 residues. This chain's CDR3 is CASRRDSPSPLHF. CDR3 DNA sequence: TGTGCCAGCAGGAGGGACAGCCCTTCACCCCTCCACTTT. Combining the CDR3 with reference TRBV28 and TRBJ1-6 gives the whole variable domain DVKVTQSSRYLVKRTGEKVFLECVQDMDHENMFWYRQDPGLGLRLIYFSYDVKMKEKGDIPEGYSVSREKKERFSLILESASTNQTSMYLCASRRDSPSPLHFGNGTRLTVT.

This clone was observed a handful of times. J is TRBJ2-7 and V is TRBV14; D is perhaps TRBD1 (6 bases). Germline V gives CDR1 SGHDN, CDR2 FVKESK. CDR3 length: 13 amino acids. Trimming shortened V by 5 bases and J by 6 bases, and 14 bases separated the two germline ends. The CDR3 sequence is CASSTQGSSEQYF. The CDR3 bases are TGTGCCAGCAGCACCCAGGGGAGTAGCGAGCAGTACTTC.

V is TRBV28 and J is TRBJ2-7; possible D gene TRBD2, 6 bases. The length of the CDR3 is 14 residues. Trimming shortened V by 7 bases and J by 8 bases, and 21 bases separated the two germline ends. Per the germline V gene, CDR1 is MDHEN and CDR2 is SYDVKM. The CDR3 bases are TGTGCCAGCACCACGGGGACTGTCCCAAGGAAGCAGTACTTC. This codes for CASTTGTVPRKQYF.

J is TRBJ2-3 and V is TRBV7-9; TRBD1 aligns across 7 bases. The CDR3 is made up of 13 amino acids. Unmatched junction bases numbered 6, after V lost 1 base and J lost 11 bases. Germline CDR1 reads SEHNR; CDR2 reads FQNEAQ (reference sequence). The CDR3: CASSLVERTGQYF. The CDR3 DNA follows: TGTGCCAGCAGCTTAGTTGAGAGGACAGGGCAGTATTTT.

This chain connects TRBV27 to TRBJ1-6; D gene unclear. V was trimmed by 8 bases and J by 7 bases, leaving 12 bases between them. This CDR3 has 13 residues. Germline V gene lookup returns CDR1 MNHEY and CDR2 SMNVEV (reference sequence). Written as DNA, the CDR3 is TGTGCCAGCTCCGACAAGTCAAATTCACCCCTCCACTTT. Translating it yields CASSDKSNSPLHF.

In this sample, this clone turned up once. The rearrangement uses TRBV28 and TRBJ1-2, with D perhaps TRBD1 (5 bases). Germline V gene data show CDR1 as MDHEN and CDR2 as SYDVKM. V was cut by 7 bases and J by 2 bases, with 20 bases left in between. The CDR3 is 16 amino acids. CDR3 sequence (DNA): TGTGCCAGCATTCCCCCGGAGGGGATGGGAAACTATGGCTACACCTTC. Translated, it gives CASIPPEGMGNYGYTF.

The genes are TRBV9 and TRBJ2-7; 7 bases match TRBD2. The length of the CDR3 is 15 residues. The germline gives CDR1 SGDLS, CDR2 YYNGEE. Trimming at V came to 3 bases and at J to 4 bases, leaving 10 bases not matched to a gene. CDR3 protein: CASSARAGPTYEQYF. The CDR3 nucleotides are TGTGCCAGCAGCGCTAGAGCGGGGCCTACTTACGAGCAGTACTTC.

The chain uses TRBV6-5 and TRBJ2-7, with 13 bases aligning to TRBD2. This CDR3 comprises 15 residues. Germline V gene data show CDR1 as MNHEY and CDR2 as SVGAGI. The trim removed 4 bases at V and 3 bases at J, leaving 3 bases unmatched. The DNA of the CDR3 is TGTGCCAGCAGTTCAGGACTAGCGGGGGACTACGAGCAGTACTTC. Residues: CASSSGLAGDYEQYF.

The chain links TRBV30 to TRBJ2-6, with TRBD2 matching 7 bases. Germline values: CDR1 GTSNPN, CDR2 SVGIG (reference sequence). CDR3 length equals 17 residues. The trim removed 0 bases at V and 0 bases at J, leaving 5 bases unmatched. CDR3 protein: CAWSVRGVFSGANVLTF. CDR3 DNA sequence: TGTGCCTGGAGTGTACGGGGGGTTTTCTCTGGGGCCAACGTCCTGACTTTC.

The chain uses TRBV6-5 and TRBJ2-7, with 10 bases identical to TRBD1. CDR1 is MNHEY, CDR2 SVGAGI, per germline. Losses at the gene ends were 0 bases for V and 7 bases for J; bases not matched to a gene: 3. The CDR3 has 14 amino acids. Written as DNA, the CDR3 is TGTGCCAGCAGTTACTCAGGGGACAGGGGAGAGCAGTACTTC. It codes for CASSYSGDRGEQYF.

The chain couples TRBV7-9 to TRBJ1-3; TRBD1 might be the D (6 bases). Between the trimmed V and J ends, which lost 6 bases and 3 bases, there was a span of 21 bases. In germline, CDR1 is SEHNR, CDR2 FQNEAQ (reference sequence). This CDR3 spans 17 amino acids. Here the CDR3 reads CASRSTTDSKYGNTIYF. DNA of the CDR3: TGTGCCAGCAGATCAACAACGGACAGTAAATATGGAAACACCATATATTTT.

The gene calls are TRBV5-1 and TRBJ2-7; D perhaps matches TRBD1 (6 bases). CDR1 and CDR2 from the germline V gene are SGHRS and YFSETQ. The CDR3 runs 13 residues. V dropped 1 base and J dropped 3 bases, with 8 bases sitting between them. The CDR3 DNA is TGCGCCAGCAGCTTGACAGGGCGCTACGAGCAGTACTTC. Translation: CASSLTGRYEQYF.

Written as DNA, the CDR3 is TGTGCCAGCAGCGGGAGCAGCTCCTACGAGCAGTACTTC. Translation gives CASSGSSSYEQYF. This chain uses TRBV2 with TRBJ2-7; a possible D gene is TRBD2 (6 bases). CDR3 length equals 13 residues. Germline CDR1 SNHLY, CDR2 FYNNEI. V gave up 6 bases and J gave up 0 bases, with 9 bases separating them.

The CDR3 DNA follows: TGTGCCAGCAGCTTAGAACCAGGGTCCCCCTTGGCTAACTATGGCTACACCTTC. This codes for CASSLEPGSPLANYGYTF. The chain uses TRBV7-2 and TRBJ1-2; perhaps TRBD1 as D (5 bases). Trimming removed 1 base at V and 0 bases at J, with 18 bases between. The CDR3 totals 18 residues. Germline-derived CDR1 and CDR2 are SGHTA and FQGNSA. Looking up the rest from reference TRBV7-2 and TRBJ1-2 gives the full variable domain: GAGVSQSPSNKVTEKGKDVELRCDPISGHTALYWYRQSLGQGLEFLIYFQGNSAPDKSGLPSDRFSAERTGGSVSTLTIQRTQQEDSAVYLCASSLEPGSPLANYGYTFGSGTRLTVV.

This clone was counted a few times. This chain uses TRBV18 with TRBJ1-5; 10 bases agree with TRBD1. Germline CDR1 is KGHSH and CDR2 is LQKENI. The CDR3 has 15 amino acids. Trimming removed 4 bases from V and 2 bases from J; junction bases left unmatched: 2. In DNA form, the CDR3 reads TGTGCCAGCTCACTGGACAGGGGGGGCAATCAGCCCCAGCATTTT. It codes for CASSLDRGGNQPQHF.

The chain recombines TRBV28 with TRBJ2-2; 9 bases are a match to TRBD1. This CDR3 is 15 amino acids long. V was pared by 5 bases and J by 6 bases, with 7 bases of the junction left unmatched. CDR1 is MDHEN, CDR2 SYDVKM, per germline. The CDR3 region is CASSRGTGLSGELFF. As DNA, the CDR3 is TGTGCCAGCAGTCGAGGGACAGGGCTTTCCGGGGAGCTGTTTTTT.

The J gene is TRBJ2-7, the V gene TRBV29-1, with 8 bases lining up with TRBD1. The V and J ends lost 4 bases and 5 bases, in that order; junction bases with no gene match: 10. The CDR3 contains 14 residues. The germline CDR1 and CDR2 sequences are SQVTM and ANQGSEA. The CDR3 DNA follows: TGCAGCGTTGTTCGACAGGGGCGTAGTCACGAGCAGTACTTC. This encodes CSVVRQGRSHEQYF.

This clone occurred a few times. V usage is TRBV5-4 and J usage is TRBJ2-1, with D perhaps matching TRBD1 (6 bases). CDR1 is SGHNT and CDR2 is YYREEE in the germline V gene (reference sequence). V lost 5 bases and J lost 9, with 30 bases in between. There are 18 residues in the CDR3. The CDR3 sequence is CASSSRWGGGQRISEQFF. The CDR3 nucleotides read TGTGCCAGCAGTTCTCGTTGGGGTGGGGGACAAAGGATAAGTGAGCAGTTCTTC.

CDR3 bases: TGTGCCACCGTAGGACAGGGGAACTATGGCTACACCTTC. Encoded protein: CATVGQGNYGYTF. The chain recombines TRBV28 with TRBJ1-2, with 9 bases matching TRBD1. J was trimmed by 2 bases and V by 10 bases; bases with no gene match: 5. Germline values: CDR1 MDHEN, CDR2 SYDVKM. The CDR3 extends over 13 amino acids.

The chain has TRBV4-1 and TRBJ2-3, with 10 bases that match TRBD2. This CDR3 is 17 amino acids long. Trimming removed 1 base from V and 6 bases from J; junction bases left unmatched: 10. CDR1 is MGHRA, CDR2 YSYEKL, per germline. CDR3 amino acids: CASSQVLAGARGDTQYF. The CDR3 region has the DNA TGCGCCAGCAGCCAAGTTCTAGCGGGGGCCCGTGGGGATACGCAGTATTTT.

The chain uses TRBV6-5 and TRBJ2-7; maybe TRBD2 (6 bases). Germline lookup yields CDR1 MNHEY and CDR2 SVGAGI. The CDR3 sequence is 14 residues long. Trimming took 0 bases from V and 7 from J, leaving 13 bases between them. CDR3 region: CASSYSEQGLEQYF. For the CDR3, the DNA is TGTGCCAGCAGTTACTCCGAGCAGGGACTGGAGCAGTACTTC.